This T cell receptor (beta chain) was found in a study of T-cell memory formation after mild COVID-19. The length of the CDR3 is 14 residues. Germline loops: CDR1 SEHNR, CDR2 FQNEAQ (reference sequence). After removal of 5 bases from V and 7 bases from J, the junction contained 6 bases not matched to a gene. General observations from the study: Several responding clones turned up in pre-infection memory, indicating that cross-reactive memory may have taken part.

TCRdb called the 5' RACE reads again in MiXCR, with one record for every CDR3 protein. Here the sample spans about 130,000 distinct CDR3 sequences, over 15% being singletons. This clonotype was picked up a small number of times. What it binds is unknown. The clonotype originates from a man younger than 30 who had mild COVID-19 (a few samples of this study predate the infection). Cell type and time point are not known. Sample: PBMCs or a T cell subset sorted from them (not recorded which). This chain joins TRBV7-9 and TRBJ1-5, with 9 bases fitting TRBD1. CDR3 sequence (DNA): TGTGCCAGCAGCCCTCGGACAGGGGAACAGCCCCAGCATTTT. Residues: CASSPRTGEQPQHF.